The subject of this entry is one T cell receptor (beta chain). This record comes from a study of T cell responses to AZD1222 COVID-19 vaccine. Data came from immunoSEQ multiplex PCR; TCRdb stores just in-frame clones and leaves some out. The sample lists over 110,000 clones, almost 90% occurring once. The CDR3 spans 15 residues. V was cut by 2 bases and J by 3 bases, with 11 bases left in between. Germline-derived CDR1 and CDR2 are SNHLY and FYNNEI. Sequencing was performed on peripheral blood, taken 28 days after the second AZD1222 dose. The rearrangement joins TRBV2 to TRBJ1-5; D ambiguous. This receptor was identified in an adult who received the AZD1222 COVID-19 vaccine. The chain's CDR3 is CASSESPQVNQPQHF. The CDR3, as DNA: TGTGCCAGCAGTGAATCCCCCCAGGTCAATCAGCCCCAGCATTTT.